This T cell receptor beta chain was observed in a study of cytomegalovirus exposure and HLA in healthy donors. Regarding the study as a whole: Several of the most significant clusters appeared linked to common viral pathogens, based on a later analysis. Later work showed greater clonal expansion in HLA-associated TCR beta chains than in equally common others.

The PCR employed 60 Vbeta primers together with 13 Jbeta primers. This table comes from immunoSEQ multiplex PCR, and its TCRdb copy is limited to in-frame clones, with some not included. Counted here are 200,000 to 250,000 clones, more than 75% occurring once; the ten biggest clones make up over 1%. A note on this clone: Its antigen remains unidentified.

The trim removed 5 bases at V and 10 bases at J, leaving 17 bases unmatched. Germline loops: CDR1 SEHNR, CDR2 FQNEAQ (reference sequence). CDR3 length equals 16 residues. The receptor comes from a human donor in good health. The gene calls are TRBV7-9 and TRBJ2-1, with 7 bases identical to TRBD1. The sequenced sample was PBMCs. CDR3 sequence (DNA): TGTGCCAGCAGCGTAATACGGGACAGCCCTTGGTGGGAGCAGTTCTTC. It specifies CASSVIRDSPWWEQFF.